This T cell receptor (beta chain) was retrieved from a study of T cells after yellow fever vaccination. Whole-study context: The fractions with low cell numbers were processed using SMART-Seq v4 Ultra Low Input.

The V gene end was trimmed by 0 bases and the J gene end by 10 bases; junction bases not matched to a gene: 9. The CDR3 consists of 16 residues. The germline CDR1 and CDR2 sequences are MNHEY and SVGAGI. The study's findings and limits: Weaker, the secondary response peaked sooner, at day 5 versus 15.

The TCR cDNA carried a universal primer site and UMIs from 5'RACE template switching. TCRdb processed the 5' RACE reads anew with MiXCR; each CDR3 protein has one entry. Altogether about 340,000 distinct CDR3 sequences are present, approximately 12% being singletons, with the ten largest covering 2.5% to 4%. This clonotype was detected a few times. Its matching antigen is unknown. This specimen was CD4+ T cells sorted from PBMCs, taken 15 days after the yellow fever booster vaccination. The chain couples TRBV6-5 to TRBJ1-6; the match to TRBD1 covers 7 bases. The sequence came from a man between 18 and 35 years old who received the YFV17D yellow fever vaccine. The CDR3 nucleotides are TGTGCCAGCAGTTACTCCTTTCCTGAGGGGGCATCACCCCTCCACTTT. It translates to CASSYSFPEGASPLHF.